Detailed here is one T cell receptor beta chain. Its antigen remains unidentified. Base qualities are not recorded, but no much larger clone differs from it by a single base. The data derive from a study of T cell changes during pregnancy in multiple sclerosis (dated by TCRdb to about 2019). Study-wide context: The study looked at changes in the T cell repertoire across pregnancy in women with multiple sclerosis.

The receptor library was made with the immunoSEQ multiplex PCR assay. Drawn from immuneACCESS, this table holds only the in-frame rearrangements with V and J called that TCRdb kept. Clones are partly lost; checked studies trace under half to an unresolved V gene and leave the rest unexplained. Within this sample are approximately 70,000 clones, with 85% to 95% of them counted one time only. The ten biggest clones cover 0.11% to 0.15% of the sample. The cysteine opens and the phenylalanine closes a CDR3 of 18 amino acids. Just the 54-base CDR3 DNA is kept, in frame starting at base 1. Looking up the germline V gene yields CDR1 SGHDT and CDR2 YYEEEE. V ends up 1 base short and J 0 bases short, with an unmatched junction base count of 12.

The sequenced sample was CD4+ T cells from peripheral blood mononuclear cells, obtained after pregnancy. This TCR derives from a female donor with multiple sclerosis, enrolled in a pregnancy study. Recombination joined TRBV5-6 with TRBJ2-7; 8 nucleotides in the junction match TRBD1. This receptor carries the CDR3 CASSLWTGTYGSSYEQYF. The sequenced DNA: TGTGCCAGCAGCTTGTGGACAGGGACCTATGGGAGCTCCTACGAGCAGTACTTC.